This is a list of T cell receptor beta chains from one sample in a study of blood T cells in healthy people across ages. TCRdb re-derived calls from the 5' RACE reads in MiXCR, one entry per CDR3 protein. Among 600,000 to 900,000 distinct CDR3 sequences, approximately 24% were seen once, and the ten largest hold about 2.9%. The same specimen was also included in a second study, on T cells of mothers and their children.

Sample: blood. Receptors were obtained from a boy aged 5-17 years in good health. The CDR3 runs from the conserved cysteine through the conserved F or W. Each record gives: V gene, J gene, clone size, CDR3 protein. Clone size is shown for a subset of rows, as once, few, many or a class of expanded clone.

>TRBV7-4|TRBJ1-1|.
CASSKKMDRGRALDTEAFF
>TRBV5-1|TRBJ1-1|.
CASKTGYMNTEAFF
>TRBV5-1|TRBJ2-2|.
CASSKQDRQNTGELFF
>TRBV11-1|TRBJ2-7|.
CASSLGQALSSYEQYF
>TRBV29-1|TRBJ2-2|.
CSARYGNTGELFF
>TRBV3-1|TRBJ2-7|few
CASSQKIRTGMSGEQYF
>TRBV20-1|TRBJ2-7|.
CSATGTYYEQYF
>TRBV5-1|TRBJ1-1|.
CASSLGNALVDTEAFF
>TRBV6-5|TRBJ2-5|few
CASSYPEDPSSLAGGQETQYF
>TRBV27|TRBJ2-1|few
CASSTTGSNYNEQFF
>TRBV18|.|.
CASSPRDRGNEQFF
>TRBV6-1|TRBJ2-3|few
CASSLEDRSTDTQYF
>TRBV12-3/TRBV12-4|TRBJ2-1|few
CASTLAGGYYNEQFF
>TRBV28|TRBJ1-6|.
CASSSTLGSPLHF
>TRBV2|.|.
CASYRDMPSEQYF
>TRBV28|TRBJ1-4|few
CASVTGSGKLFF
>TRBV12-3/TRBV12-4|TRBJ2-7|few
CARGAGDFYEQYF
>TRBV4-1|TRBJ1-4|.
CASSRTGRTTNEKLFF
>TRBV4-1|TRBJ2-6|.
CASSHRKGLISGANVLTF
>TRBV12-3/TRBV12-4|TRBJ2-4|.
CASSFRSWGAKNIQYF
>TRBV4-2|TRBJ1-2|many
CASSQVDGYTF
>TRBV21-1|TRBJ2-5|.
CASSKGLAGVYQETQYF
>TRBV20-1|.|once
CSARRRDRAFEQYF
>TRBV7-3|TRBJ2-5|.
CASSPGWGTQYF
>TRBV12-3/TRBV12-4|TRBJ2-4|.
CASSLGENIQYF
>TRBV28|TRBJ1-5|few
CASSRANYQPQHF
>TRBV3-1|TRBJ2-5|.
CASSQVPGYQETQYF
>TRBV5-1|TRBJ1-2|few
CASSLAGQREHGYTF
>TRBV12-3/TRBV12-4|.|few
CASRDTGLQHEQYF
>TRBV4-1|TRBJ2-1|.
CASTLRQAQGDEQFF
>TRBV28|TRBJ2-1|.
CASSSNGGDRGLSSYNEQFF
>TRBV12-3/TRBV12-4|TRBJ2-1|few
CASSLEGTSIDEQFF
>TRBV29-1|TRBJ2-7|.
CSVLTGNSYEQYF
>TRBV5-1|TRBJ2-5|few
CASSLADGGGETQYF
>TRBV6-1|TRBJ2-2|.
CASSSAGRSGELFF
>TRBV5-1|TRBJ2-1|.
CASSAEGSGGWSEQFF
>TRBV7-2|.|.
CASSLDASGREGQFF
>TRBV7-9|TRBJ2-7|.
CASSPRTGRDYEQYF
>TRBV20-1|TRBJ2-1|few
CSARPRTSGVYNEQFF
>TRBV28|TRBJ1-5|.
CASSYPRGDNQPQHF
>TRBV27|TRBJ2-2|.
CASRGNFPNTGELFF
>TRBV7-2|TRBJ2-1|.
CASSFRDYNEQFF
>TRBV30|TRBJ1-3|few
CAWGKLRKGDTIYF
>TRBV20-1|TRBJ1-6|.
CSARLGTGNSPLHF
>TRBV7-9|TRBJ1-6|.
CASSLAGRESPLHF
>TRBV7-9|TRBJ1-2|few
CASSTNRQVMYGYTF
>TRBV7-9|TRBJ2-2|few
CASTSGWGSDTGELFF
>TRBV27|TRBJ1-2|few
CASSPNLVRVGGYTF
>TRBV6-1|TRBJ2-5|.
CASSSEEGPGRETQYF
>TRBV2|TRBJ2-5|few
CASLIRGLGPETQYF
>TRBV5-1|TRBJ2-3|many
CASSFGTGGTDTQYF
>TRBV20-1|TRBJ1-4|.
CSARVGDRGGEKLFF
>TRBV5-1|TRBJ2-3|.
CASSLAPDRSADTQYF
>TRBV12-3/TRBV12-4|TRBJ2-2|few
CASNGGDALAGELFF
>TRBV12-3/TRBV12-4|TRBJ2-5|few
CASSFGQGLMETQYF
>TRBV6-1|TRBJ1-4|.
CASSERGVLLFF
>TRBV9|.|.
CASSGTGARYNEQFF
>TRBV7-9|TRBJ1-2|.
CASSPGGARVRGGYTF
>TRBV20-1|TRBJ1-2|.
CSARDRDRGDYGYTF